Shown below are 11 T cell receptor beta chains from a single sample sequenced in a study of blood T cell repertoires in COVID-19. Produced via immunoSEQ multiplex PCR; TCRdb's table is partial and in-frame only. Of approximately 490,000 clones listed, roughly nine tenths are singletons. Sequences were obtained from PBMCs or T cells enriched from blood (not recorded which). These receptors came from a woman aged 60-70 years who had recovered from COVID-19.

J is TRBJ1-2 and V is TRBV7-9, with 8 bases aligning to TRBD1. The CDR3 runs 14 residues. The V segment lost 4 bases and the J segment 3 bases; nucleotides outside the gene matches: 4. CDR1 and CDR2 from the germline V gene are SEHNR and FQNEAQ (reference sequence). CDR3 sequence: CASSYQGADYGYTF. The CDR3 bases are TGTGCCAGCAGCTATCAGGGGGCGGACTATGGCTACACCTTC.

The rearrangement uses TRBV5-4 and TRBJ2-1; TRBD2 might be the D (7 bases). Germline lookup yields CDR1 SGHNT and CDR2 YYREEE (reference sequence). Trimming shortened V by 4 bases and J by 3 bases, and 14 bases separated the two germline ends. The CDR3 spans 15 residues. In DNA, the CDR3 is TGTGCCAGCAGCAAAGGGGGGGGACACTACAATGAGCAGTTCTTC. It codes for CASSKGGGHYNEQFF.

The DNA of the CDR3 is TGTGCCATCAGTCAAGGGACAGGGAGCACAGATACGCAGTATTTT. It specifies CAISQGTGSTDTQYF. The V call is TRBV10-3, the J call TRBJ2-3; 9 nucleotides agree with TRBD1. V shed 5 bases, J shed 0 bases, and the junction held 3 bases outside the gene matches. The germline CDR1 and CDR2 sequences are ENHRY and SYGVKD. The CDR3 has 15 amino acids.

The table lists this clone with a few counts. The V call is TRBV7-2, the J call TRBJ2-5; 11 positions match TRBD2. Germline V gives CDR1 SGHTA, CDR2 FQGNSA. Germline trimming cut 5 bases from V and 0 bases from J; bases unmatched to any gene: 14. The CDR3 loop spans 19 amino acids. The CDR3: CASSAPGIAGGLYQETQYF. The CDR3 DNA is TGTGCCAGCAGCGCCCCGGGAATAGCGGGGGGGCTCTACCAAGAGACCCAGTACTTC.

The chain has TRBV7-9 and TRBJ1-1, with 9 bases lining up with TRBD1. Germline V gene data show CDR1 as SEHNR and CDR2 as FQNEAQ (reference sequence). The V and J ends lost 3 bases and 5 bases, in that order; junction bases with no gene match: 1. The CDR3 totals 13 residues. CDR3 in DNA: TGTGCCAGCAGCTTGGGACAGGGAACTGAAGCTTTCTTT. Amino acids: CASSLGQGTEAFF.

The chain joins TRBV30 to TRBJ1-1; 8 nucleotides agree with TRBD1. After removal of 3 bases from V and 4 bases from J, the junction contained 7 bases not matched to a gene. Germline CDR1 reads GTSNPN; CDR2 reads SVGIG (reference sequence). The CDR3 runs 14 residues. In nucleotides, the CDR3 is TGTGCCTGGAGCGTAAGACAGGGGACCACTGAAGCTTTCTTT. As protein: CAWSVRQGTTEAFF.

The chain has TRBV7-7 and TRBJ2-3, with TRBD2 as a possible D gene (6 bases). There are 16 residues in the CDR3. Germline lookup yields CDR1 SSHAT and CDR2 FNYEAQ (reference sequence). Trimming pared 5 bases from V and 2 bases from J, leaving 17 bases between. As DNA, the CDR3 is TGTGCCAGCAGCCGCGGGATGGCGGGGTTCACAGATACGCAGTATTTT. It is translated as CASSRGMAGFTDTQYF. The full variable domain, with the rest looked up from reference TRBV7-7 and TRBJ2-3, is GAGVSQSPRYKVTKRGQDVTLRCDPISSHATLYWYQQALGQGPEFLTYFNYEAQPDKSGLPSDRFSAERPEGSISTLTIQRTEQRDSAMYRCASSRGMAGFTDTQYFGPGTRLTVL.

The chain employs TRBV10-3 and TRBJ2-3, with D perhaps TRBD1 (5 bases). The CDR3 has 14 amino acids. CDR1 and CDR2 from the germline V gene are ENHRY and SYGVKD. Deletions cut 8 bases from V and 4 bases from J, with 16 bases between. The CDR3 spells CAIRISRDSDTQYF. CDR3 DNA sequence: TGTGCCATCCGAATCTCCAGGGATTCAGATACGCAGTATTTT.

The chain links TRBV5-5 to TRBJ2-7, with 8 bases fitting TRBD1. Germline CDR1 SGHKS, CDR2 YYEKEE (reference sequence). The CDR3 consists of 14 residues. V lost 3 bases to trimming and J lost 5 bases; unmatched junction nucleotides: 7. The DNA for the CDR3 is TGTGCCAGCAGCTGGGGACAGGAGGGAAACGAGCAGTACGTC. It specifies CASSWGQEGNEQYV.

This chain connects TRBV30 to TRBJ1-1, with a tentative D call TRBD1 (5 bases). Germline V lookup: CDR1 GTSNPN, CDR2 SVGIG (reference sequence). V dropped 2 bases and J dropped 1 base, with 23 bases sitting between them. The CDR3 runs to 18 residues. Here the CDR3 reads CAWSIRTSTAISNTEAFF. The CDR3 DNA reads as TGTGCCTGGAGTATACGGACATCGACAGCTATTTCGAACACTGAAGCTTTCTTT.

V and J are TRBV2 and TRBJ1-2, with TRBD1 matching 8 bases. The length of the CDR3 is 14 residues. The V segment lost 7 bases and the J segment 5 bases; nucleotides outside the gene matches: 9. The germline CDR1 and CDR2 sequences are SNHLY and FYNNEI. The CDR3 region is CASTTTGGLYGYTF. The CDR3 DNA reads as TGTGCCAGCACTACCACAGGGGGGCTTTATGGCTACACCTTC.